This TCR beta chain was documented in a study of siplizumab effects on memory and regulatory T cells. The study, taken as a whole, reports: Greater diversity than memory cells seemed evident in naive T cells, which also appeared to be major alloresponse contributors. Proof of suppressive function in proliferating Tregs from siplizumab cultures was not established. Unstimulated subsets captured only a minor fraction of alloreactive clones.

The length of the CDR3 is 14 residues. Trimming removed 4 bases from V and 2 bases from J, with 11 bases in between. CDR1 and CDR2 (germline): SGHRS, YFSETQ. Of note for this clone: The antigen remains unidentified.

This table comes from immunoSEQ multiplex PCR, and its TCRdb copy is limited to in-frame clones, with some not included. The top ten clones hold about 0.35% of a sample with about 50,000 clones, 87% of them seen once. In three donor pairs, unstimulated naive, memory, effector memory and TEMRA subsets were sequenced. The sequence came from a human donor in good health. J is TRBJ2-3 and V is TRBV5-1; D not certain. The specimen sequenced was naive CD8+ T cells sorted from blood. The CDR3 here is CASSPSVNTDTQYF. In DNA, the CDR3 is TGCGCCAGCAGCCCGTCGGTGAACACAGATACGCAGTATTTT.